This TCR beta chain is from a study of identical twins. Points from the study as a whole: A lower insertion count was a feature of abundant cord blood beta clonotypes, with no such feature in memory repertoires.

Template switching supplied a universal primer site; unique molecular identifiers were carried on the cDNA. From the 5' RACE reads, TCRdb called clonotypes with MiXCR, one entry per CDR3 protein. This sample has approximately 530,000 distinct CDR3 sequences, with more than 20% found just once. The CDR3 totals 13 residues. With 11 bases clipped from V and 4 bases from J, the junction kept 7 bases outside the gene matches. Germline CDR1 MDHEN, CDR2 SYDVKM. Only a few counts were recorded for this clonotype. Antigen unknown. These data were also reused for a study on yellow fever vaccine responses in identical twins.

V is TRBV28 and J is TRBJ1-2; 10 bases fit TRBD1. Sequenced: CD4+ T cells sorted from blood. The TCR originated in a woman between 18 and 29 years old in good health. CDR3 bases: TGTGCCGGCGGGACAGGGGCACCCTATGGCTACACCTTC. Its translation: CAGGTGAPYGYTF.